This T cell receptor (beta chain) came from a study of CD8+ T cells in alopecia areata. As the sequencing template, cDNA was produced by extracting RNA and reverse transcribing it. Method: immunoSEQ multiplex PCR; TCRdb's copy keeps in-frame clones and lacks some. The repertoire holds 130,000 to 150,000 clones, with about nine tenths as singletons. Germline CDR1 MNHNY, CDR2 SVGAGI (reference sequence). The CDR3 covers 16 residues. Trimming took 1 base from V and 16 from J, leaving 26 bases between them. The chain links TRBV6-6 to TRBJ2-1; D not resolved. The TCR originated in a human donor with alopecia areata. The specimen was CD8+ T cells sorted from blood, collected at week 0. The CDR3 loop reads CASSYLESPRPKKSFF. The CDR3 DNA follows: TGTGCCAGCAGTTACTTGGAGTCACCGCGACCGAAGAAGAGTTTCTTC.